This T cell receptor (beta chain) was sequenced during a study of T cells in Graves' hyperthyroidism and ophthalmopathy. Whole-study context: Upon initial diagnosis and before any treatment, peripheral blood was collected.

This clonotype was seen a few times. The V gene's germline CDR1 is MNHEY and CDR2 SVGAGI. V lost 2 bases to trimming and J lost 3 bases; unmatched junction nucleotides: 3. The CDR3 runs to 15 residues. RNA transcripts gave rise to amplified TCR beta CDR3 regions. A set of HTBI primers served as the primers for a first-round RT-PCR of the TCR CDR3. TCRdb reprocessed the multiplex PCR reads via MiXCR and lists one record per CDR3 protein. The repertoire holds around 200,000 distinct CDR3 sequences, more than 15% seen once, with around 27% in the top ten. For Graves' hyperthyroidism to be stable, ophthalmopathy could not progress within 18 months. Reasons for excluding patients were uncontrolled infection, other autoimmune disease, pregnancy or lactation.

This chain joins TRBV6-5 and TRBJ2-2; 7 bases agree with TRBD1. Sequencing used blood. This sequence originates from a woman in her fifties or sixties with Graves' hyperthyroidism. DNA of the CDR3: TGTGCCAGCAGTTACCGGACAGGAGACACCGGGGAGCTGTTTTTT. As protein: CASSYRTGDTGELFF.